These 8 T cell receptor beta chains came from one sample sequenced in a study of blood T cell repertoires in COVID-19. Method: immunoSEQ multiplex PCR; TCRdb's copy keeps in-frame clones and lacks some. The table records about 120,000 clones, just over 75% of them present only once. The sample was peripheral blood. Receptor source: a woman older than 75 with acute or convalescent COVID-19.

This clone was observed a handful of times. The chain couples TRBV28 to TRBJ1-1; D unresolved. The V gene's germline CDR1 is MDHEN and CDR2 SYDVKM. This CDR3 has 15 residues. V dropped 5 bases and J dropped 0 bases, with 13 bases sitting between them. The CDR3 coding sequence is TGTGCCAGCAGTGCCCTCGGACTCCTGAACACTGAAGCTTTCTTT. Translated: CASSALGLLNTEAFF.

The V call is TRBV3-1 (or the pseudogene TRBV3-2), the J call TRBJ2-5, with TRBD1 as a possible D gene (5 bases). Germline lookup yields CDR1 LGHDT and CDR2 YNNKEL (reference sequence). The germline V and J ends were trimmed by 0 bases and 5 bases, with 13 bases remaining between them. CDR3 length equals 15 residues. The CDR3 sequence: CASSQDARVLETQYF. DNA for the CDR3: TGTGCCAGCAGCCAAGACGCCAGGGTATTGGAGACCCAGTACTTC.

The chain couples TRBV28 to TRBJ1-5; 7 positions match TRBD1. This CDR3 comprises 14 residues. Germline V gene data show CDR1 as MDHEN and CDR2 as SYDVKM. With V trimmed by 6 bases and J by 5 bases, 7 bases remained unmatched. The CDR3 DNA is TGTGCCAGCAGCGCTGGGACAGTAGATCAGCCCCAGCATTTT. Amino acids: CASSAGTVDQPQHF.

The gene calls are TRBV3-1 (or the pseudogene TRBV3-2) and TRBJ1-1; D unresolved. Trimming removed 2 bases at V and 9 bases at J, with 10 bases between. This CDR3 has 12 residues. Germline lookup yields CDR1 LGHDT and CDR2 YNNKEL (reference sequence). The CDR3 reads CASSQSGAQAFF. The CDR3 region has the DNA TGTGCCAGCAGCCAATCGGGAGCTCAAGCTTTCTTT.

The chain combines TRBV27 with TRBJ2-7, with TRBD2 identical over 11 bases. V was pared by 3 bases and J by 5 bases, with 9 bases of the junction left unmatched. CDR1 and CDR2 from the germline V gene are MNHEY and SMNVEV (reference sequence). The CDR3 contains 16 residues. The CDR3 sequence: CASSFFVAGGLDEQYF. CDR3 in DNA: TGTGCCAGCAGTTTCTTCGTAGCGGGGGGGCTTGACGAGCAGTACTTC.

The genes are TRBV30 and TRBJ1-2, with 11 bases that match TRBD1. Germline CDR1 and CDR2: GTSNPN and SVGIG (reference sequence). V was pared by 4 bases and J by 7 bases, with 5 bases of the junction left unmatched. The CDR3 runs to 13 residues. The DNA for the CDR3 is TGTGCCTGGAAAGGACAGGGGGCGCGTGGCTACACCTTC. This translates into CAWKGQGARGYTF.

CDR3 amino acids: CASSQERSPYNSPLHF. The CDR3 region has the DNA TGCGCCAGCAGCCAAGAACGAAGCCCCTATAATTCACCCCTCCACTTT. J is TRBJ1-6 and V is TRBV4-1; D remains ambiguous. The CDR3 is 16 amino acids. V was clipped by 0 bases and J by 2 bases, with 8 bases between them. Per the germline V gene, CDR1 is MGHRA and CDR2 is YSYEKL.

The genes are TRBV3-1 (or the pseudogene TRBV3-2) and TRBJ2-1, with TRBD2 matching 12 bases. Germline CDR1 reads LGHDT; CDR2 reads YNNKEL (reference sequence). Germline trimming cut 3 bases from V and 3 bases from J; bases unmatched to any gene: 3. This CDR3 comprises 16 residues. The DNA of the CDR3 is TGTGCCAGCAGCCAGCAACTAGCGGGGGGCTACAATGAGCAGTTCTTC. Translation gives CASSQQLAGGYNEQFF.